This T cell receptor (beta chain) was identified in a study of blood T cell repertoires in COVID-19. Study in general: The origin of the acute and convalescent COVID-19 samples was the United States, Italy and Spain.

TCRdb keeps only in-frame clones here, not all; method: immunoSEQ multiplex PCR. Found here are about 150,000 clones, around 85% of them singletons; the top ten hold less than 3.5%. The V gene end was trimmed by 5 bases and the J gene end by 2 bases; junction bases not matched to a gene: 10. Germline CDR1 reads LNHDA; CDR2 reads SQIVND (reference sequence). This CDR3 is 16 amino acids long. This sequence was found in a man in his 70s with acute or convalescent COVID-19. What was sequenced was peripheral blood. The chain carries TRBV19 and TRBJ1-2; TRBD1 matches 8 bases. Here the CDR3 DNA reads TGTGCCAGTAGTCTGATGACAGGGGCTCGGAACTATGGCTACACCTTC. Translating it yields CASSLMTGARNYGYTF.